The 24 T cell receptor beta chains given below trace back to one sample, sequenced in a study of CD4+ T cells in melanoma. Assay: immunoSEQ multiplex PCR; the TCRdb copy retains only in-frame clones and omits some. The sample includes about 50,000 clones, about 91% of them seen just once. What was sequenced was peripheral blood. These receptors were taken from a human donor with melanoma.

The chain carries TRBV5-8 and TRBJ2-7; D gene ambiguous. CDR1 is SGHTS, CDR2 YDEGEE, per germline. This CDR3 is built from 13 residues. Trimming removed 10 bases from V and 3 bases from J, with 17 bases in between. CDR3 loop: CAGDSGVRYEQYF. CDR3 sequence (DNA): TGTGCCGGCGATTCTGGAGTACGCTACGAGCAGTACTTC. Using reference TRBV5-8 and TRBJ2-7 for the parts outside the CDR3, the full variable domain is EAGVTQSPTHLIKTRGQQATLRCSPISGHTSVYWYQQALGLGLQFLLWYDEGEERNRGNFPPRFSGRQFPNYSSELNVNALELEDSALYLCAGDSGVRYEQYFGPGTRLTVT.

The chain links TRBV7-2 to TRBJ1-1; perhaps TRBD1 as D (5 bases). This CDR3 is 14 amino acids long. V was pared by 0 bases and J by 5 bases, with 10 bases between. Germline CDR1 reads SGHTA; CDR2 reads FQGNSA. CDR3 in amino acids: CASSLALTATEAFF. For the CDR3, the DNA is TGTGCCAGCAGCTTAGCGTTGACAGCTACTGAAGCTTTCTTT. Filled out from reference TRBV7-2 and TRBJ1-1, the complete variable domain reads GAGVSQSPSNKVTEKGKDVELRCDPISGHTALYWYRQSLGQGLEFLIYFQGNSAPDKSGLPSDRFSAERTGGSVSTLTIQRTQQEDSAVYLCASSLALTATEAFFGQGTRLTVV.

The chain carries TRBV4-1 and TRBJ1-6; no definite D call. CDR1 and CDR2 (germline): MGHRA, YSYEKL. The CDR3 sequence is 15 residues long. V was pared by 1 base and J by 6 bases, with 10 bases between. In DNA, the CDR3 is TGCGCCAGCAGCCAAGTGGTTACTGTTAATTCACCCCTCCACTTT. Its translation is CASSQVVTVNSPLHF.

This clone was recorded only once. The V and J genes are TRBV9 and TRBJ2-7; D might be TRBD1 (5 bases). The CDR3 is 14 residues long. Germline-derived CDR1 and CDR2 are SGDLS and YYNGEE. V lost 0 bases and J lost 7, with 14 bases in between. The DNA of the CDR3 is TGTGCCAGCAGCGTAGGCGCCAGGGCAGGGGAGCAGTACTTC. This translates into CASSVGARAGEQYF.

The genes are TRBV18 and TRBJ2-5, with no clear D. Trimming removed 3 bases at V and 5 bases at J, with 7 bases between. Germline-derived CDR1 and CDR2 are KGHSH and LQKENI. This CDR3 region has 12 residues. The CDR3 DNA sequence: TGTGCCAGCTCACCGAATCGGGAGACCCAGTACTTC. Its translation is CASSPNRETQYF.

The chain links TRBV4-1 to TRBJ2-1; a weak D match, TRBD2 (5 bases). The CDR3 extends over 15 amino acids. Per germline, CDR1 MGHRA and CDR2 YSYEKL. Trimming stripped 2 bases from V and 4 bases from J, with 12 bases between. The CDR3 spells CASSQRGTGYNEQFF. As DNA, the CDR3 is TGCGCCAGCAGCCAACGGGGTACGGGGTACAATGAGCAGTTCTTC.

This chain uses TRBV30 with TRBJ2-1; the match to TRBD2 covers 15 bases. The CDR3 consists of 18 residues. V shed 3 bases and J 7 bases; nucleotides not matched to a gene: 13. The germline V gene has CDR1 GTSNPN and CDR2 SVGIG (reference sequence). The CDR3 reads CAWRRTSGGAGFGNEQFF. As DNA, the CDR3 is TGTGCCTGGAGGAGGACTAGCGGGGGGGCCGGGTTCGGTAATGAGCAGTTCTTC.

The chain combines TRBV27 with TRBJ1-1, with D possibly matching TRBD1 (6 bases). CDR3 size: 16 residues. Germline V gene lookup returns CDR1 MNHEY and CDR2 SMNVEV (reference sequence). V was cut by 4 bases and J by 2 bases, with 17 bases left in between. The CDR3 DNA follows: TGTGCCAGCAGTTCACCCCTACAGGGATCTAACACTGAAGCTTTCTTT. Its protein product is CASSSPLQGSNTEAFF.

This rearrangement joins TRBV6-1 to TRBJ2-5, with D perhaps TRBD1 (6 bases). The germline V gene encodes CDR1 MNHNS and CDR2 SASEGT. V was pared by 3 bases and J by 4 bases, with 12 bases between. The CDR3 is 14 amino acids. This CDR3 is CASSDPTGIETQYF. CDR3 coding DNA: TGTGCCAGCAGTGACCCTACAGGGATAGAGACCCAGTACTTC.

The CDR3 coding sequence is TGTGCCAGCTCACCGTCCGGGACAGTACCAATCTACGAGCAGTACTTC. Residues: CASSPSGTVPIYEQYF. The chain joins TRBV18 to TRBJ2-7; 7 nucleotides align to TRBD1. With 3 bases clipped from V and 3 bases from J, the junction kept 11 bases outside the gene matches. Germline-derived CDR1 and CDR2 are KGHSH and LQKENI. This CDR3 spans 16 amino acids.

This chain links TRBV4-2 with TRBJ2-2; D unclear. The V gene lost 1 base and the J gene lost 0 bases, with 6 bases spanning the gap. Germline loops: CDR1 LGHNA, CDR2 YNFKEQ. This CDR3 is 15 amino acids long. CDR3 region: CASSQVKANTGELFF. The CDR3 DNA reads as TGTGCCAGCAGCCAAGTGAAGGCGAACACCGGGGAGCTGTTTTTT.

The chain uses TRBV4-1 and TRBJ2-5, with D unclear. Trimming removed 1 base from V and 2 bases from J, with 8 bases in between. Germline values: CDR1 MGHRA, CDR2 YSYEKL. The CDR3 has 14 amino acids. This CDR3 reads CASSQVGSQETQYF. The CDR3 DNA reads TGCGCCAGCAGCCAAGTAGGTTCTCAAGAGACCCAGTACTTC.

Worth noting for this clone: Other DNA sequences within the sample encode an identical CDR3. The chain combines TRBV7-9 with TRBJ2-3; 8 bases align to TRBD2. Trimming cost V 11 bases and J 2 bases; bases outside gene matches: 9. The CDR3 extends over 14 amino acids. The germline V gene encodes CDR1 SEHNR and CDR2 FQNEAQ (reference sequence). The CDR3 DNA is TGTGCCGGATCCCGGGGGGGACCCACAGATACGCAGTATTTT. Residues: CAGSRGGPTDTQYF.

The chain couples TRBV18 to TRBJ2-3; the D is unclear. CDR3 size: 13 residues. Between the trimmed V and J ends, which lost 4 bases and 3 bases, there was a span of 8 bases. The germline gives CDR1 KGHSH, CDR2 LQKENI. CDR3 amino acids: CASSRSKTDTQYF. In DNA, the CDR3 is TGTGCCAGCTCACGATCAAAGACAGATACGCAGTATTTT.

The chain links TRBV5-4 to TRBJ1-5, with D perhaps TRBD1 (5 bases). The CDR3 sequence is 15 residues long. Germline CDR1 is SGHNT and CDR2 is YYREEE (reference sequence). V was trimmed by 3 bases and J by 4 bases, leaving 14 bases between them. In DNA, the CDR3 is TGTGCCAGCAGCTATCAGGGTGAAGGGAATCAGCCCCAGCATTTT. Amino acid sequence: CASSYQGEGNQPQHF.

The chain combines TRBV30 with TRBJ1-3; TRBD1 is a possible D gene (5 bases). V lost 4 bases and J lost 3, with 10 bases in between. The length of the CDR3 is 13 residues. Germline-derived CDR1 and CDR2 are GTSNPN and SVGIG (reference sequence). In DNA form, the CDR3 reads TGTGCCTGGACAGGGACCGTTGGAAACACCATATATTTT. Amino acids: CAWTGTVGNTIYF.

The chain links TRBV4-1 to TRBJ2-3; TRBD1 aligns across 9 bases. This CDR3 contains 16 residues. Trimming cost V 1 base and J 1 base; bases outside gene matches: 3. Germline V gene sequence: CDR1 MGHRA, CDR2 YSYEKL. CDR3 in amino acids: CASSQAGQGGTDTQYF. CDR3 DNA sequence: TGCGCCAGCAGCCAAGCGGGACAGGGTGGCACAGATACGCAGTATTTT.

The chain recombines TRBV25-1 with TRBJ1-2; tentatively, D is TRBD1 (6 bases). The germline V and J ends were trimmed by 3 bases and 0 bases, with 14 bases remaining between them. This CDR3 spans 16 amino acids. Germline V gene data show CDR1 as MGHDK and CDR2 as SYGVNS. DNA for the CDR3: TGTGCCAGCAGTGAGTTGACAGGCGATCCTAACTATGGCTACACCTTC. Residues: CASSELTGDPNYGYTF.

This chain connects TRBV27 to TRBJ2-3; 9 bases are shared with TRBD2. The CDR3 spans 14 residues. V was clipped by 6 bases and J by 2 bases; unmatched bases: 3. The germline V gene has CDR1 MNHEY and CDR2 SMNVEV (reference sequence). CDR3 DNA: TGTGCCAGCAGGGCTAGCGGGGACACAGATACGCAGTATTTT. It encodes CASRASGDTDTQYF.

This clone was detected only once. Written as DNA, the CDR3 is TGTGCCAGCAGCGTACCCTGCGGGGGGGAACAAGAGACCCAGTACTTC. It yields the protein CASSVPCGGEQETQYF. The chain joins TRBV9 to TRBJ2-5, with 9 bases fitting TRBD2. This CDR3 region has 16 residues. With V trimmed by 1 base and J by 2 bases, 6 bases remained unmatched. Germline V CDR1 and CDR2: SGDLS, YYNGEE.

The chain couples TRBV7-3 to TRBJ2-1; perhaps TRBD1 as D (6 bases). V lost 4 bases and J 3 bases, leaving 7 bases between the germline ends. Germline loops: CDR1 SGHTA, CDR2 FQGTGA. The CDR3 has 13 residues. The CDR3 protein is CASSSDSYNEQFF. The CDR3 bases are TGTGCCAGCAGCTCGGACAGCTACAATGAGCAGTTCTTC.

This chain connects TRBV7-3 to TRBJ2-7, with 9 bases matching TRBD1. Germline trimming cut 0 bases from V and 5 bases from J; bases unmatched to any gene: 5. This CDR3 has 15 residues. In germline, CDR1 is SGHTA, CDR2 FQGTGA. Here the CDR3 reads CASSLTGQGVHEQYF. The CDR3 coding sequence is TGTGCCAGCAGCTTAACGGGACAGGGAGTGCACGAGCAGTACTTC.

V usage is TRBV10-1 and J usage is TRBJ1-1; D gene ambiguous. This CDR3 spans 15 amino acids. V was pared by 2 bases and J by 1 base, with 11 bases between. Germline CDR1 is WNHNN and CDR2 is SYGVQD (reference sequence). The CDR3 region is CASSETSRANTEAFF. DNA for the CDR3: TGCGCCAGCAGTGAGACTTCTAGGGCGAACACTGAAGCTTTCTTT.

The chain recombines TRBV5-1 with TRBJ2-3, with D hard to call. Germline values: CDR1 SGHRS, CDR2 YFSETQ. The CDR3 sequence is 14 residues long. With 0 bases removed from V and 1 base from J, the gap between germline ends came to 6 bases. CDR3 DNA: TGCGCCAGCAGCTTGGACAGTGGCACAGATACGCAGTATTTT. It yields the protein CASSLDSGTDTQYF.